The 32 T cell receptor beta chains in this list originate from one sample, sequenced in a study of early T cells in non-severe SARS-CoV-2 infection. TCRdb used MiXCR to reprocess the 5' RACE reads, holding one entry per CDR3 protein. The data contain about 60,000 distinct CDR3 sequences, roughly 18% of them singletons. Sequencing used whole blood, obtained at baseline. The receptors come from an adult who was a healthcare worker with PCR-confirmed SARS-CoV-2 infection or an uninfected control (not recorded which).

The rearrangement links TRBV27 to TRBJ2-7, with a possible D match to TRBD1 (5 bases). V shed 1 base and J shed 7 bases, with 14 bases lying between them. CDR3 length: 14 residues. Germline V CDR1 and CDR2: MNHEY, SMNVEV (reference sequence). The DNA for the CDR3 is TGTGCCAGCAGTTTATTTCCAGGGAATAGTGAGCAGTACTTC. It encodes CASSLFPGNSEQYF.

The chain links TRBV25-1 to TRBJ2-7; 8 positions agree with TRBD2. Germline loops: CDR1 MGHDK, CDR2 SYGVNS. The V segment lost 5 bases and the J segment 3 bases; nucleotides outside the gene matches: 9. This CDR3 comprises 15 residues. CDR3 region: CASSSPSGSFYEQYF. CDR3 DNA sequence: TGTGCCAGCAGTTCACCTAGCGGGTCGTTCTACGAGCAGTACTTC.

This clonotype was detected many times. The chain couples TRBV20-1 to TRBJ1-1; 7 bases are shared with TRBD1. Looked up from germline, CDR1 is DFQATT and CDR2 is SNEGSKA (reference sequence). V was clipped by 2 bases and J by 4 bases; unmatched bases: 4. The CDR3 is 13 amino acids. DNA for the CDR3: TGCAGTGCTAGACAGGGGGTATTCACTGAAGCTTTCTTT. Amino acids: CSARQGVFTEAFF.

V and J are TRBV7-8 and TRBJ2-5, with 9 bases that match TRBD2. V gave up 5 bases and J gave up 5 bases; unmatched junction bases: 6. Germline V gene sequence: CDR1 SGHVS, CDR2 FQNEAQ. The CDR3 loop spans 14 amino acids. The CDR3 protein is CASSQTSGVETQYF. CDR3 DNA sequence: TGTGCCAGCAGCCAGACTAGCGGCGTCGAGACCCAGTACTTC.

The rearrangement joins TRBV4-3 to TRBJ2-1; D gene ambiguous. The CDR3 sequence is 15 residues long. Germline CDR1 LGHNA, CDR2 YSLEER. V was clipped by 0 bases and J by 5 bases, with 11 bases between them. The CDR3 sequence: CASSQDIGGDNEQFF. The CDR3 region has the DNA TGCGCCAGCAGCCAAGATATCGGTGGTGACAATGAGCAGTTCTTC.

V usage is TRBV6-7 and J usage is TRBJ2-1; D is uncertain. TRBV6-7 is labeled an ORF, and its function is uncertain. The CDR3 is made up of 14 amino acids. V was trimmed by 6 bases and J by 8 bases, leaving 17 bases between them. The CDR3 spells CASRDSVPRYEQFF. CDR3 DNA sequence: TGTGCCAGCAGGGATTCGGTCCCGCGGTATGAGCAGTTCTTC.

This clonotype was counted many times. The rearrangement joins TRBV4-3 to TRBJ2-7; tentative D call: TRBD1 (6 bases). This CDR3 is 16 amino acids long. CDR1 is LGHNA and CDR2 is YSLEER in the germline V gene. V shed 1 base and J shed 3 bases, with 16 bases lying between them. Here the CDR3 reads CASSQGGLGRGYEQYF. The CDR3 DNA follows: TGCGCCAGCAGCCAAGGGGGGTTGGGCAGGGGCTACGAGCAGTACTTC.

A few counts support this clonotype. V and J are TRBV15 and TRBJ1-3; D gene uncertain. The V gene lost 3 bases and the J gene lost 4 bases, with 10 bases spanning the gap. Germline V gene lookup returns CDR1 LNHNV and CDR2 YYDKDF (reference sequence). The CDR3 length is 14 residues. CDR3: CATSRAGEGNTIYF. In nucleotides, the CDR3 is TGTGCCACCAGCAGGGCAGGTGAAGGAAACACCATATATTTT.

The chain couples TRBV7-2 to TRBJ2-4; D remains unclear. The CDR3 is made up of 14 amino acids. Trimming stripped 3 bases from V and 0 bases from J, with 6 bases between. In germline, CDR1 is SGHTA, CDR2 FQGNSA. The DNA of the CDR3 is TGTGCCAGCAGCTTCAAGTTAGCCAAAAACATTCAGTACTTC. Its protein is CASSFKLAKNIQYF.

The chain combines TRBV15 with TRBJ1-2; D remains ambiguous. Deletions cut 5 bases from V and 4 bases from J, with 11 bases between. The germline V gene encodes CDR1 LNHNV and CDR2 YYDKDF (reference sequence). This CDR3 comprises 13 residues. Here the CDR3 reads CATSAVFAYGYTF. Here the CDR3 DNA reads TGTGCCACCAGCGCCGTCTTTGCCTATGGCTACACCTTC.

The J gene is TRBJ1-1, the V gene TRBV10-2; 12 bases map to TRBD1. Germline CDR1 reads WSHSY; CDR2 reads SAAADI. The V segment lost 3 bases and the J segment 8 bases; nucleotides outside the gene matches: 7. This CDR3 is 15 amino acids long. The CDR3 DNA reads as TGCGCCAGCAGTGATCAGGGACAGGGGGCTTCAGAAGCTTTCTTT. As protein: CASSDQGQGASEAFF.

The chain links TRBV27 to TRBJ2-1; 7 nucleotides line up with TRBD1. The CDR3 is 16 residues long. V shed 4 bases and J 3 bases; nucleotides not matched to a gene: 9. CDR1 and CDR2 from the germline V gene are MNHEY and SMNVEV (reference sequence). CDR3 bases: TGTGCCAGCAGTTCCTACAGGGGCCTAATCTACAATGAGCAGTTCTTC. The encoded protein is CASSSYRGLIYNEQFF.

V gene TRBV21-1 combines with J gene TRBJ1-5; the D call TRBD1 from the table was never checked on the DNA. TRBV21-1 is listed as a pseudogene. The CDR3 loop spans 17 amino acids. In DNA form, the CDR3 reads TGTGCCAGCACTCCCTACAGGGAGCGCCATAGCAATCAGCCCCAGCATTTT. Protein sequence: CASTPYRERHSNQPQHF.

This clonotype has a count of ten or more. V usage is TRBV19 and J usage is TRBJ1-5; maybe TRBD1 (5 bases). The CDR3 runs to 16 residues. The V end was cut by 9 bases, the J end by 2 bases, with 20 bases between. CDR1 LNHDA and CDR2 SQIVND come from the germline V gene (reference sequence). CDR3 DNA sequence: TGTGCCAGCAACAGCTGGTCAGGGCAAGGCAATCAGCCCCAGCATTTT. Encoded protein: CASNSWSGQGNQPQHF.

The gene calls are TRBV20-1 and TRBJ2-7; 9 bases agree with TRBD2. V lost 2 bases and J lost 2; bases outside the gene matches: 1. The CDR3 runs to 13 residues. Per germline, CDR1 DFQATT and CDR2 SNEGSKA (reference sequence). For the CDR3, the DNA is TGCAGTGCTAGACTAGCGGGGACCTACGAGCAGTACTTC. It translates to CSARLAGTYEQYF.

J is TRBJ2-7 and V is TRBV28; D gene uncertain. The length of the CDR3 is 13 residues. Germline CDR1 reads MDHEN; CDR2 reads SYDVKM. Trimming pared 4 bases from V and 4 bases from J, leaving 11 bases between. CDR3 nucleotides: TGTGCCAGCAGTTCTACAGAGAGATACGAGCAGTACTTC. It yields the protein CASSSTERYEQYF.

This clonotype showed up many times. The chain carries TRBV6-4 and TRBJ2-3; maybe TRBD2 (7 bases). V lost 8 bases to trimming and J lost 1 base, with 22 bases between them. CDR1 MRHNA and CDR2 SNTAGT come from the germline V gene. CDR3 length: 17 amino acids. CDR3 loop: CASWIGFRGLRTDTQYF. The CDR3 DNA is TGTGCCAGCTGGATTGGTTTCAGGGGACTACGCACAGATACGCAGTATTTT.

This clonotype has a handful of counts. V and J are TRBV20-1 and TRBJ2-7; TRBD2 agrees at 10 bases. The junction had 14 bases not matched to a gene; V was cut back by 2 bases and J by 7 bases. This CDR3 spans 16 amino acids. Germline CDR1 reads DFQATT; CDR2 reads SNEGSKA (reference sequence). The CDR3 DNA follows: TGCAGTGCTAGACCGCGTTTGGACAGTAGCGGGGGGGAGCAGTACTTC. This codes for CSARPRLDSSGGEQYF.

The chain links TRBV30 to TRBJ2-3; 9 bases are shared with TRBD2. The CDR3 sequence is 14 residues long. With V trimmed by 5 bases and J by 2 bases, 5 bases remained unmatched. Germline CDR1 and CDR2: GTSNPN and SVGIG (reference sequence). Here the CDR3 DNA reads TGTGCCTGGGCTAGCGGGGAGAACACAGATACGCAGTATTTT. Translation gives CAWASGENTDTQYF. Filled out from reference TRBV30 and TRBJ2-3, the complete variable domain reads SQTIHQWPATLVQPVGSPLSLECTVEGTSNPNLYWYRQAAGRGLQLLFYSVGIGQISSEVPQNLSASRPQDRQFILSSKKLLLSDSGFYLCAWASGENTDTQYFGPGTRLTVL.

The CDR3, as DNA: TGTGCCAGCGGGGGGCGCTACGAGCAGTACTTC. This encodes CASGGRYEQYF. This chain connects TRBV7-9 to TRBJ2-7, with D possibly being TRBD1 or TRBD2 (6 bases each). CDR1 is SEHNR, CDR2 FQNEAQ, per germline (reference sequence). The CDR3 is made up of 11 amino acids. V shed 8 bases and J shed 3 bases, with 8 bases lying between them.

This clonotype has more than one count but fewer than ten. The CDR3 protein is CASSFAAGLPTSGANVLTF. The CDR3 DNA sequence: TGCGCCAGCAGCTTTGCGGCAGGGCTTCCGACCTCTGGGGCCAACGTCCTGACTTTC. This chain connects TRBV5-1 to TRBJ2-6; D might be TRBD1 (5 bases). The CDR3 has 19 residues. Germline CDR1 reads SGHRS; CDR2 reads YFSETQ. The germline V and J ends were trimmed by 2 bases and 0 bases, with 18 bases remaining between them.

This chain connects TRBV11-2 to TRBJ2-7, with unresolved D. V shed 3 bases and J shed 3 bases, with 9 bases lying between them. The CDR3 length is 13 residues. Germline V gene data show CDR1 as SGHAT and CDR2 as FQNNGV. CDR3 DNA: TGTGCCAGCAGCTTCTCAGATAACTACGAGCAGTACTTC. As protein: CASSFSDNYEQYF.

This clonotype was seen a few times. The V call is TRBV29-1, the J call TRBJ2-3; D remains unclear. CDR3 length equals 14 residues. From germline, CDR1 is SQVTM and CDR2 ANQGSEA. V lost 5 bases and J lost 5, with 17 bases in between. The CDR3 DNA reads as TGCAGCGTTCGTGCCAGCCGGCGAGGAGATACGCAGTATTTT. It translates to CSVRASRRGDTQYF.

Only a few counts were recorded for this clonotype. The chain has TRBV29-1 and TRBJ2-7; D remains unclear. The CDR3 runs 12 residues. CDR1 and CDR2 from the germline V gene are SQVTM and ANQGSEA. With 6 bases removed from V and 0 bases from J, the gap between germline ends came to 9 bases. CDR3 DNA: TGCAGCGTCGCTACAGACTCCTACGAGCAGTACTTC. Amino acid sequence: CSVATDSYEQYF.

V and J are TRBV5-1 and TRBJ1-4; D is unresolved. Trimming left V 0 bases short and J 4 bases short, with 7 bases between. Germline assignment: CDR1 SGHRS and CDR2 YFSETQ. The CDR3 loop spans 14 amino acids. Written as DNA, the CDR3 is TGCGCCAGCAGCTTGGACTCCGGTAATGAAAAACTGTTTTTT. Encoded protein: CASSLDSGNEKLFF.

V and J are TRBV24-1 and TRBJ2-5; D is ambiguous. Trimming removed 4 bases from V and 1 base from J, with 12 bases in between. The V gene's germline CDR1 is KGHDR and CDR2 SFDVKD. CDR3 length: 15 residues. The CDR3 reads CATSDPTPAQETQYF. The CDR3 DNA sequence: TGTGCCACCAGTGACCCTACACCGGCCCAAGAGACCCAGTACTTC.

The V call is TRBV27, the J call TRBJ1-5; TRBD1 agrees at 9 bases. The CDR3 covers 13 residues. Germline loops: CDR1 MNHEY, CDR2 SMNVEV (reference sequence). V was pared by 6 bases and J by 5 bases, with 2 bases of the junction left unmatched. The CDR3 nucleotides are TGTGCCAGCAGCCGACAGGGGGATCAGCCCCAGCATTTT. This translates into CASSRQGDQPQHF.

V usage is TRBV4-3 and J usage is TRBJ2-2, with D perhaps TRBD2 (5 bases). This CDR3 has 15 amino acids. CDR1 is LGHNA and CDR2 is YSLEER in the germline V gene. The V end lost 3 bases, the J end lost 5 bases, and 13 bases lay between the germline ends. The CDR3 DNA is TGCGCCAGCAGCCACAACAGCGGAAATACCGGGGAGCTGTTTTTT. This codes for CASSHNSGNTGELFF.

In its sample, this clonotype was seen a few times. The chain combines TRBV6-5 with TRBJ1-5, with D possibly matching TRBD1 (5 bases). The CDR3 length is 19 residues. From germline, CDR1 is MNHEY and CDR2 SVGAGI. V lost 4 bases to trimming and J lost 2 bases, with 24 bases between them. The CDR3 is CASSSRSGWDIGGNQPQHF. The CDR3 DNA sequence: TGTGCCAGCAGTTCGCGTTCAGGGTGGGATATTGGTGGCAATCAGCCCCAGCATTTT.

Regarding this clonotype: Relative to the germline gene, one junction end is altered; a read error may explain this. V usage is TRBV5-1 and J usage is TRBJ1-6; the D gene is possibly TRBD1 (5 bases). This CDR3 is built from 15 residues. Germline CDR1 is SGHRS and CDR2 is YFSETQ. In DNA, the CDR3 is TGCGCCAGCAGTTTGGGGCCCGAGAGGAATTCACCCCTCCACTTT. It is translated as CASSLGPERNSPLHF.

This clonotype was picked up many times. This chain connects TRBV19 to TRBJ2-4; D is ambiguous. The CDR3 is made up of 14 amino acids. The germline V gene encodes CDR1 LNHDA and CDR2 SQIVND (reference sequence). V was trimmed by 7 bases and J by 3 bases, leaving 13 bases between them. The CDR3 DNA reads TGTGCCAGTACCCATCCGGATGTCAAAAACATTCAGTACTTC. This sequence encodes CASTHPDVKNIQYF.

This clonotype was found a few times. The V gene is TRBV6-1, the J gene TRBJ2-7; 7 nucleotides align to TRBD1. Germline V gene sequence: CDR1 MNHNS, CDR2 SASEGT. The CDR3 totals 15 residues. With 6 bases clipped from V and 4 bases from J, the junction kept 12 bases outside the gene matches. In nucleotides, the CDR3 is TGTGCCAGCAGGGCCCCGGGACAGAGAAAGTACGAGCAGTACTTC. Protein sequence: CASRAPGQRKYEQYF.